This is a list of T cell receptor beta chains from one sample in a study of T-cell reconstitution after alpha-beta-depleted transplantation in children. TCRdb reanalysed the PCR reads using MiXCR and keeps one entry per CDR3 protein. The sample records more than 15,000 distinct CDR3 sequences, around 12% being singletons. The sample consisted of PBMCs, mostly from graft donor cells, taken 180 days after TCRalphabeta/CD19-depleted stem cell transplant. Source of these receptors: a boy under three years old who had a stem cell transplant for Wiskott-Aldrich syndrome, so the T cells may come from the graft donor. Both conserved end residues are part of each CDR3. The D gene is left open where the match is weak. Rows may omit the clone size; those that give it use once, few, many or a size class.

D gene	clone size	J gene	V gene	CDR3 DNA	CDR3 protein
TRBD1	few	TRBJ2-7	TRBV10-2	TGCGCCAGCAGCGACAGGGGGCGCTACGAGCAGTACTTC	CASSDRGRYEQYF
TRBD1	NA	TRBJ2-1	TRBV20-1	TGCAGTGCCAGGGGGACCAGGTCCTACAATGAGCAGTTCTTC	CSARGTRSYNEQFF
NA	few	TRBJ1-5	TRBV20-1	TGCAGTGCTAGAGTGAGGGGTTGGTATAGCAATCAGCCCCAGCATTTT	CSARVRGWYSNQPQHF
TRBD2	many	TRBJ2-2	TRBV5-1	TGCGCCAGCAGCTCGGATCTCGGACTAGCGGGAGTACACACCGGGGAGCTGTTTTTT	CASSSDLGLAGVHTGELFF
NA	many	TRBJ2-3	TRBV5-8	TGTGCCAGCAGCATTTATGGCAGGGCCACAGATACGCAGTATTTT	CASSIYGRATDTQYF
NA	few	TRBJ2-3	TRBV6-1	TGTGCCAGTTATACATACAGGGATAGCACAGATACGCAGTATTTT	CASYTYRDSTDTQYF
TRBD1	few	TRBJ2-1	TRBV18	TGTGCCAGCAAAACCGGGACAGGGGTATCCTACAATGAGCAGTTCTTC	CASKTGTGVSYNEQFF
TRBD2	NA	TRBJ2-5	TRBV5-1	TGCGCCTGCAATAGCGGGAGCCCCCAAGAGACCCAGTACTTC	CACNSGSPQETQYF
NA	few	TRBJ2-7	TRBV20-1	TGCAGTGCGGCTAGCTACGAGCAGTACTTC	CSAASYEQYF
NA	few	TRBJ1-6	TRBV3-1	TGTGCCAGCAGCCAAGATTCCGGCACACCCCTCCACTTT	CASSQDSGTPLHF
NA	many	TRBJ2-1	TRBV5-1	TGCGCCAGCAGCCAGGGGCTATACAATGAGCAGTTCTTC	CASSQGLYNEQFF
NA	many	TRBJ2-1	TRBV5-1	TGCGCCAGCAGCTTTTTCGGCGTTACCAGCAGCTCCTACAATGAGCAGTTCTTC	CASSFFGVTSSSYNEQFF
NA	few	TRBJ2-1	TRBV5-1	TGCGCCAGCAGCTTCGCCCGGGGGACTTACAATGAGCAGTTCTTC	CASSFARGTYNEQFF
NA	NA	TRBJ2-1	TRBV5-1	TGCGCCAGCACCACCTCGGCGGAGCAGTTCTTC	CASTTSAEQFF
NA	many	TRBJ2-4	TRBV7-9	TGTGCCAGCAGCTTAGGGGGGATGGGGGCCAAAAACATTCAGTACTTC	CASSLGGMGAKNIQYF
TRBD1	many	TRBJ1-3	TRBV6-1	TGTGCCAGCAGCCAACAGGGGGCGCCTGGAAACACCATATATTTT	CASSQQGAPGNTIYF
NA	few	TRBJ2-1	TRBV6-4	TGTGCCAGCAGTGACTCGGCGGGCTCCTACAATGAGCAGTTCTTC	CASSDSAGSYNEQFF
NA	many	TRBJ2-3	TRBV18	TGTGCCAGCTCACCGACGACAGATACGCAGTATTTT	CASSPTTDTQYF
NA	NA	TRBJ2-7	TRBV19	TGTGCCAGTGAAGGACTCTCCTACGAGCAGTACTTC	CASEGLSYEQYF
NA	many	TRBJ2-5	TRBV5-1	TGCGCCAGCAGCTTGGAGCACACCTACCAAGAGACCCAGTACTTC	CASSLEHTYQETQYF
NA	few	TRBJ2-1	TRBV12-3/TRBV12-4	TGTGCCAGCAGTTTCGACCAATGGAGCTCCTACAATGAGCAGTTCTTC	CASSFDQWSSYNEQFF
NA	few	TRBJ2-7	TRBV4-1	TGCGCCAGCAGCCAAGATCAGTACCTTCACTACGAGCAGTACTTC	CASSQDQYLHYEQYF
TRBD1	many	TRBJ2-7	TRBV6-1	TGTGCCAGCACCGCCCGACAGGGGGCCCTCTACGAGCAGTACTTC	CASTARQGALYEQYF
TRBD1	few	TRBJ2-1	TRBV6-1	TGTGCCAGCAGTGTCATGACAGGGGGCGCGAACAATGAGCAGTTCTTC	CASSVMTGGANNEQFF
NA	few	TRBJ2-3	TRBV20-1	TGCAGTGCCCAGGTCCCGGGACGCGGGGATACGCAGTATTTT	CSAQVPGRGDTQYF
NA	NA	TRBJ2-6	TRBV6-6	TGTGCCAGCAGTGGCTCTGGGGCCAACGTCCTGACTTTC	CASSGSGANVLTF
TRBD1	many	TRBJ2-1	TRBV7-9	TGTGCCATCAAACCTTCGGAACAGGGGTACAATGAGCAGTTCTTC	CAIKPSEQGYNEQFF
NA	many	TRBJ2-1	TRBV13	TGTGCCAGCAGCTTAACGGAGGATGAGCAGTTCTTC	CASSLTEDEQFF
NA	many	TRBJ2-1	TRBV7-9	TGTGCCAGCAGCCCAAGGGGGGAGAGAAACAATGAGCAGTTCTTC	CASSPRGERNNEQFF
TRBD2	NA	TRBJ2-2	TRBV3-1	TGTGCCAGCAGCCAAGGGACTAGCGGGAGGGCGAACACCGGGGAGCTGTTTTTT	CASSQGTSGRANTGELFF
NA	medium-sized	TRBJ2-5	TRBV7-9	TGTGCCAGCAGCTTACGTCCCAATAAAGGGGAGACCCAGTACTTC	CASSLRPNKGETQYF
TRBD2	many	TRBJ2-7	TRBV20-1	TGCAGTGCCCTAGAGCTAGCGGGAGCCTACGAGCAGTACTTC	CSALELAGAYEQYF
NA	many	TRBJ1-4	TRBV5-5	TGTGCCAGCAGCGCGGACGGGGTTAATGAAAAACTGTTTTTT	CASSADGVNEKLFF
TRBD2	many	TRBJ2-3	TRBV9	TGTGCCAGCAGCGTGACTAGCGGGAGAACAGGAGATACGCAGTATTTT	CASSVTSGRTGDTQYF
TRBD1	many	TRBJ1-1	TRBV10-3	TGTGCCATCAGTGAGGCCCCTCCCAGGGGGCGGGTCACTGAAGCTTTCTTT	CAISEAPPRGRVTEAFF
TRBD1	many	TRBJ2-6	TRBV5-1	TGCGCCAGCAGCATCCCAGGGGGCGGTGGGGCCAACGTCCTGACTTTC	CASSIPGGGGANVLTF